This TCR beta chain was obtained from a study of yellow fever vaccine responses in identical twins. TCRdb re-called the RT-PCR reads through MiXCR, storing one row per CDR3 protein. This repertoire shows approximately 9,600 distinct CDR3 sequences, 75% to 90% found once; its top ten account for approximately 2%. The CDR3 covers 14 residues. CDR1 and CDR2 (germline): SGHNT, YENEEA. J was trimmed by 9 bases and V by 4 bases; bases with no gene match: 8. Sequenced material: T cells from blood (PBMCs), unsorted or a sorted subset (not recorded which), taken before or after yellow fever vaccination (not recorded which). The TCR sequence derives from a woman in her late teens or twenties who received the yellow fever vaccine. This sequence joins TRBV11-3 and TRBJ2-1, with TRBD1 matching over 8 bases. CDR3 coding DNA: TGTGCCAGCAGCTCCACTGACAGGGGCCGTGAGCAGTTCTTC. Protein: CASSSTDRGREQFF. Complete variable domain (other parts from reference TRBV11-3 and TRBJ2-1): EAGVVQSPRYKIIEKKQPVAFWCNPISGHNTLYWYLQNLGQGPELLIRYENEEAVDDSQLPKDRFSAERLKGVDSTLKIQPAELGDSAVYLCASSSTDRGREQFFGPGTRLTVL.